This note documents a single T cell receptor beta chain sequence. Antigen: not known. V lost 5 bases and J lost 7, with 14 bases in between. Germline CDR1 reads SQVTM; CDR2 reads ANQGSEA. CDR3 length equals 13 residues. Time point in this sample: newly diagnosed, previously untreated cHL patient sample. Purification of CD4+ T cells from thawed PBMCs was performed via magnetic negative selection. The authors used newly diagnosed, untreated classical Hodgkin lymphoma PBMCs as comparison. The entry originates in a study of PD-1 blockade in classical Hodgkin lymphoma. Study-wide results and limits: The origin of the repertoire differences remains undefined, with disease activity or prior therapy as possible causes. TCR diversity at baseline was reported to be reduced in newly diagnosed patients relative to healthy donors.

Generated by immunoSEQ multiplex PCR, the TCRdb table keeps only in-frame clones and is missing some. The table has 25,000 to 30,000 clones, around 89% seen once; the top ten hold about 0.37%. This sequence was found in a human donor with classical Hodgkin lymphoma. The gene calls are TRBV29-1 and TRBJ1-4; D remains ambiguous. Sequenced sample: CD4+ T cells from blood. CDR3 sequence reads: CSVRGVEGEKLFF. The DNA for the CDR3 is TGCAGCGTTCGTGGGGTAGAGGGTGAAAAACTGTTTTTT.